This T cell receptor (beta chain) was sequenced for a study of low-dose radiotherapy and immunotherapy resistance in tumors. Study context: Doses delivered to Cohort 2 were 1 Gy per fraction every two weeks, amounting to 13 Gy over 26 weeks. Intravenous administration to patients comprised nivolumab at 240 mg every two weeks and ipilimumab at 1 mg/kg every six weeks. A daily 300 mg dose of oral aspirin was taken by patients for four cycles from cycle 1 day 1.

TRAV- and TRBV-specific primers, spanning alpha and beta chains, primed first-strand cDNA. Amplification, which lasted around 21 PCR cycles, used a constant-region primer and V-primer adapter to amplify TCRs. TCRdb recomputed calls from the reads with MiXCR, one row per CDR3 protein. The sample includes around 83,000 distinct CDR3 sequences, 15% to 20% of them seen just once. This CDR3 is built from 16 residues. Per germline, CDR1 SGHRS and CDR2 YFSETQ. Trimming left V 0 bases short and J 2 bases short, with 13 bases between. The table lists this clonotype with many counts. Indicated time point: before trial treatment.

This clonotype originated in a male donor with prostate cancer. Sequenced material: PBMCs, taken before treatment. This chain connects TRBV5-1 to TRBJ2-3; D may be TRBD2 (6 bases). The CDR3 reads CASSLEGSGNTDTQYF. The CDR3 DNA follows: TGCGCCAGCAGCTTGGAGGGTAGCGGCAACACAGATACGCAGTATTTT.